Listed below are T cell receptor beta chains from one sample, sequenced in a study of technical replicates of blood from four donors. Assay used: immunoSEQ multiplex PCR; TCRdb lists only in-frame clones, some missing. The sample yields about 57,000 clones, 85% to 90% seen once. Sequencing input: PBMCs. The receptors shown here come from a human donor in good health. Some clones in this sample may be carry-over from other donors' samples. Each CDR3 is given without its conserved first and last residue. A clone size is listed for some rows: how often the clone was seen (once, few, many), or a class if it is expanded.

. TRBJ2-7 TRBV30 ALSKRDRGIFFLYEQY
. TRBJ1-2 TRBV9 ASSVGNRESYGYT
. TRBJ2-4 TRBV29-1 SVEGGGQNIQY
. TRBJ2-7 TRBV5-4 ASSLSRQGLEQY
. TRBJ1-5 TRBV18 ASSEQGEGQPQH
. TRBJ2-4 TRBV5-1 ASSLEGAGSKNIQY
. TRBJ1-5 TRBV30 AWSRDRGLGQPQH
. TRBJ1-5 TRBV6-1 ASSDLQGQH
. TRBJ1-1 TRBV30 AGGENTEAF
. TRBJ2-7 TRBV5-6 ASSLTSGRAPQY
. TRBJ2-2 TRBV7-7 ASSLRAGAVTGELF
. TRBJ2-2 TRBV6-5 ASRGGHVTGELF
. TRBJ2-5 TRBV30 AWSGIGLADQETQY
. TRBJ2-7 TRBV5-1 ASTLGRGLAGDEQY
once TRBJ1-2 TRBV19 ASSPESYGYT
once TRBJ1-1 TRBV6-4 ASSDSGTGLPLKAF
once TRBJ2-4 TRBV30 AWSPGPLAKNIQY
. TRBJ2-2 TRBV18 ASSPTSGTGELF
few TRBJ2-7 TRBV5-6 ASRGGLEQY
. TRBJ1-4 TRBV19 ASSIKGQSNEKLF
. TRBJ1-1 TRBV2 ASRSYRDTEAF
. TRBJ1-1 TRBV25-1 ASSEFQGGAF
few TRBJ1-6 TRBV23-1 ASRPGTELH
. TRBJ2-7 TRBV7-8 ASSLPGARLYEQY
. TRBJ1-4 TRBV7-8 ASSLRTEEKLF
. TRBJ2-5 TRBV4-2 ASSQGPLAGIPTQY
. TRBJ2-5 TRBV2 ASTPGGFQETQY
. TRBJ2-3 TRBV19 ASSRGSHTDTQY
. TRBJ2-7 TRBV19 ASSPRDRNEQY
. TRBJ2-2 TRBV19 ASSIAGLASGELF
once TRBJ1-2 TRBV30 AWRGGTGGYT
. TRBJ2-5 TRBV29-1 SVEAGDETQY
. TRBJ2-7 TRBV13 ASSFTSGSSYEQY
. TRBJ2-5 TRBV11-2 ASSDPTSGSWETQY
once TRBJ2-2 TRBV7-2 ASSFRVPGELF
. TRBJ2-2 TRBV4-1 ASSPLAGFPGELF
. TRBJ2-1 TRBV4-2 ASSQATTMGVWNEQF
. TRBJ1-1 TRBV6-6 ASSKTANTEAF
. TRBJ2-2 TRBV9 ASSKGLAGVFGELF
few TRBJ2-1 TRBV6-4 ASSDSPGQGGNEQF
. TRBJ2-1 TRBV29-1 SVAREAPSATYNEQF
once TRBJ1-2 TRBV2 AIRGEGSDGYT
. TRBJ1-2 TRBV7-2 ASSSRGGENGYT
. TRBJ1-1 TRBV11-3 ASSLRRDSTEAF